Each of the 17 T cell receptor beta chains below was sequenced from the same sample in a study of T cell repertoires in cytomegalovirus infection. Their specific antigens are unknown. TCRdb reprocessed the reads via MiXCR and lists one record per CDR3 protein. The sample carries 650,000 to 900,000 distinct CDR3 sequences, 25% to 30% recorded once. Sequenced here: cultured CD8+ T cells from PBMCs, sampled from culture after CMV antigen stimulation. All receptors come from a human donor in good health (CMV status not recorded). Some clones in this sample may be carry-over from other donors' samples.

This clonotype occurred many times. The J gene is TRBJ1-4, the V gene TRBV7-9, with TRBD1 matching 7 bases. This CDR3 has 14 residues. V was pared by 3 bases and J by 10 bases, with 8 bases of the junction left unmatched. Germline CDR1 is SEHNR and CDR2 is FQNEAQ (reference sequence). CDR3 sequence (DNA): TGTGCCAGCAGCTTCGTAGGGGGCGCGGGAAAACTGTTTTTT. Protein: CASSFVGGAGKLFF.

Turning to this clonotype: A much larger clone sits a single nucleotide away, making a read error possible. The chain recombines TRBV7-6 with TRBJ2-2; D unresolved. Deletions cut 1 base from V and 4 bases from J, with 13 bases between. This CDR3 is built from 16 residues. CDR1 and CDR2 (germline): SGHVS, FNYEAQ. CDR3 sequence (DNA): TGTGCCAGCAGCTTAGAGGTCGTCATACTCACCGGGGAGCTGTTTTTT. It encodes CASSLEVVILTGELFF.

In its sample, this clonotype was seen a few times. The chain is built from TRBV7-2 and TRBJ2-1; 10 positions agree with TRBD2. J lost 8 bases, V lost 3 bases, and 16 bases had no gene match. Germline assignment: CDR1 SGHTA and CDR2 FQGNSA. The CDR3 loop spans 18 amino acids. CDR3 nucleotide sequence: TGTGCCAGCAGCTTCCACTCGTTTAGCGGGGGGTCTCTCGATGAGCAGTTCTTC. Translating it yields CASSFHSFSGGSLDEQFF.

The chain combines TRBV15 with TRBJ2-3; a possible D gene is TRBD2 (5 bases). Germline-derived CDR1 and CDR2 are LNHNV and YYDKDF (reference sequence). The CDR3 has 15 amino acids. The germline V and J ends were trimmed by 5 bases and 0 bases, with 12 bases remaining between them. For the CDR3, the DNA is TGTGCCACCAGCTCTAGCTCGACTAGCACAGATACGCAGTATTTT. Translating it yields CATSSSSTSTDTQYF.

This chain uses TRBV5-1 with TRBJ2-7; D may be TRBD2 (6 bases). The germline CDR1 and CDR2 sequences are SGHRS and YFSETQ. The CDR3 totals 15 residues. V shed 2 bases and J shed 5 bases, with 17 bases lying between them. Here the CDR3 DNA reads TGCGCCAGCAGCTTCCGAGCGGGCCCTCTCGACGAGCAGTACTTC. It codes for CASSFRAGPLDEQYF.

This clonotype came up many times. The chain uses TRBV12-3 or TRBV12-4 and TRBJ2-1; 8 bases match TRBD2. The CDR3 extends over 14 amino acids. V lost 5 bases to trimming and J lost 8 bases; unmatched junction nucleotides: 8. The CDR3 reads CASSHSGAGHEQFF. DNA of the CDR3: TGTGCCAGCAGTCATAGCGGGGCTGGCCATGAGCAGTTCTTC.

There are a few counts of this clonotype. V gene TRBV7-9 combines with J gene TRBJ2-1; the D call may be TRBD1 or TRBD2 (5 bases each). The CDR3 totals 13 residues. Germline V gene sequence: CDR1 SEHNR, CDR2 FQNEAQ (reference sequence). V was pared by 7 bases and J by 10 bases, with 17 bases between. CDR3 nucleotide sequence: TGTGCCAGCAATGTGAGGGGTGGGGCCGAGCAGTTCTTC. Its protein product is CASNVRGGAEQFF.

The chain links TRBV29-1 to TRBJ2-2; D not certain. V was trimmed by 4 bases and J by 2 bases, leaving 8 bases between them. The CDR3 is made up of 13 amino acids. Germline lookup yields CDR1 SQVTM and CDR2 ANQGSEA. CDR3 in amino acids: CSVGAGNTGELFF. DNA of the CDR3: TGCAGCGTTGGGGCAGGTAACACCGGGGAGCTGTTTTTT.

A few counts support this clonotype. The chain has TRBV6-1 and TRBJ2-2; 9 bases agree with TRBD2. J gave up 7 bases and V 7 bases, and 19 bases lay outside the gene matches. CDR3 length: 18 amino acids. Germline V gene lookup returns CDR1 MNHNS and CDR2 SASEGT. The CDR3 DNA reads TGTGCCAGCACGATCTGGGAATATGCTAGCGGGGAGAACGGGGAGCTGTTTTTT. Protein product: CASTIWEYASGENGELFF.

This clonotype was counted many times. The J gene is TRBJ1-6, the V gene TRBV7-6; unclear D gene. Germline assignment: CDR1 SGHVS and CDR2 FNYEAQ. There are 16 residues in the CDR3. Trimming shortened V by 4 bases and J by 3 bases, and 13 bases separated the two germline ends. CDR3 DNA sequence: TGTGCCAGCAGCTCAAGACGGACCAGCTATAATTCACCCCTCCACTTT. Amino acids: CASSSRRTSYNSPLHF.

This sequence joins TRBV9 and TRBJ1-2; D might be TRBD1 (5 bases). Looked up from germline, CDR1 is SGDLS and CDR2 is YYNGEE. V lost 4 bases to trimming and J lost 4 bases, with 14 bases between them. This CDR3 spans 14 amino acids. The CDR3 here is CASSPWDGSYGYTF. The CDR3 bases are TGTGCCAGCAGCCCCTGGGACGGTTCCTATGGCTACACCTTC. Combining the CDR3 with reference TRBV9 and TRBJ1-2 gives the whole variable domain DSGVTQTPKHLITATGQRVTLRCSPRSGDLSVYWYQQSLDQGLQFLIQYYNGEERAKGNILERFSAQQFPDLHSELNLSSLELGDSALYFCASSPWDGSYGYTFGSGTRLTVV.

This clonotype was detected a few times. V gene TRBV6-1 combines with J gene TRBJ2-6, with 7 bases fitting TRBD1. This CDR3 region has 18 residues. Trimming cost V 3 bases and J 0 bases; bases outside gene matches: 8. Germline CDR1 and CDR2: MNHNS and SASEGT. CDR3 sequence (DNA): TGTGCCAGCAGTGACCGGGACAGAGCTTACTCTGGGGCCAACGTCCTGACTTTC. Its protein is CASSDRDRAYSGANVLTF.

This chain's CDR3 is CASSLGTSDTQYF. The CDR3 nucleotides read TGTGCCAGCAGTTTAGGCACTTCAGATACGCAGTATTTT. The V gene is TRBV27, the J gene TRBJ2-3, with D unclear. Germline values: CDR1 MNHEY, CDR2 SMNVEV (reference sequence). The CDR3 runs to 13 residues. The ends were cut back, 2 bases at V and 4 bases at J, with 7 bases in the middle.

The V and J genes are TRBV4-3 and TRBJ2-1; TRBD2 aligns across 8 bases. There are 17 residues in the CDR3. Trimming cost V 0 bases and J 3 bases; bases outside gene matches: 7. Germline CDR1 reads LGHNA; CDR2 reads YSLEER. The CDR3 DNA follows: TGCGCCAGCAGCCAAGATTGGGGGACTAGAGGCTACAATGAGCAGTTCTTC. Translation: CASSQDWGTRGYNEQFF.

The chain couples TRBV20-1 to TRBJ2-2, with D perhaps matching TRBD1 or TRBD2 (6 bases each). The CDR3 is 16 amino acids. Germline assignment: CDR1 DFQATT and CDR2 SNEGSKA (reference sequence). Trimming pared 0 bases from V and 4 bases from J, leaving 15 bases between. In DNA form, the CDR3 reads TGCAGTGCTAGAGACGTGGGGGGACAAATCACCGGGGAGCTGTTTTTT. It specifies CSARDVGGQITGELFF.

The chain has TRBV27 and TRBJ1-4; D possibly corresponds to TRBD1 (5 bases). Germline values: CDR1 MNHEY, CDR2 SMNVEV (reference sequence). V lost 6 bases and J lost 7, with 15 bases in between. There are 14 residues in the CDR3. The CDR3 is CASSRQGLIEKLFF. CDR3 in DNA: TGTGCCAGCAGCCGCCAGGGTCTCATTGAAAAACTGTTTTTT.

V is TRBV29-1 and J is TRBJ2-2, with D maybe TRBD2 (6 bases). The CDR3 extends over 14 amino acids. Germline V gene sequence: CDR1 SQVTM, CDR2 ANQGSEA. The CDR3 protein is CTISGTGNTGELFF. As DNA, the CDR3 is TGCACCATTAGCGGCACGGGGAACACCGGGGAGCTGTTTTTT.